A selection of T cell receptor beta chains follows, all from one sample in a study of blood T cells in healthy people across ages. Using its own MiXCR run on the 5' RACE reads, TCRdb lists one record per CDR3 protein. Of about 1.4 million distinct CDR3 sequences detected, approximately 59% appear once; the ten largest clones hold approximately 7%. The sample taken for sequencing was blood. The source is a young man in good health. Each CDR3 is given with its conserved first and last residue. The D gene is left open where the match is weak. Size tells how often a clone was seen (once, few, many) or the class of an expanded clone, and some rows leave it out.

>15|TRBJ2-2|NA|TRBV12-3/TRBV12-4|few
CASSFVGGVTGELFF
TGTGCCAGCAGTTTCGTCGGCGGCGTCACCGGGGAGCTGTTTTTT
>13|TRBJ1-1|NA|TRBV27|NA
CASSWSRDTEAFF
TGTGCCAGCAGTTGGTCCCGCGACACTGAAGCTTTCTTT
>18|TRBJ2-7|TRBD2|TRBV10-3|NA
CAISANTGLAEGPNEQYF
TGTGCCATCAGTGCGAACACGGGACTAGCGGAAGGGCCCAACGAGCAGTACTTC
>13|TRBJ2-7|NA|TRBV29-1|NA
CSVEGADSYEQYF
TGCAGCGTTGAAGGGGCAGACTCCTACGAGCAGTACTTC
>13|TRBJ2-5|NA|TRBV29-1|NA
CSVVKGPRETQYF
TGCAGCGTTGTGAAAGGCCCCCGTGAGACCCAGTACTTC
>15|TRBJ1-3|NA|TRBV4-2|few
CASSLDRSSGNTIYF
TGTGCCAGCAGCCTGGACCGTAGCTCTGGAAACACCATATATTTT
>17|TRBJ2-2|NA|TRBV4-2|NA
CASSQDRSQLNTGELFF
TGTGCCAGCAGCCAAGATCGGAGCCAGCTGAACACCGGGGAGCTGTTTTTT
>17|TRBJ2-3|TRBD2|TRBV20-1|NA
CSARDHTSAGGTDTQYF
TGCAGTGCTAGAGATCATACTAGCGCGGGGGGCACAGATACGCAGTATTTT
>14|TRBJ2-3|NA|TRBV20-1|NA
CSAGTGIPADTQYF
TGCAGTGCTGGCACAGGGATTCCCGCAGATACGCAGTATTTT
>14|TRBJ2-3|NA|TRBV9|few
CASSVEGFPDTQYF
TGTGCCAGCAGCGTAGAGGGATTCCCAGATACGCAGTATTTT
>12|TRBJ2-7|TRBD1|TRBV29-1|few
CSERTGGGEQYF
TGCAGCGAACGAACAGGGGGCGGCGAGCAGTACTTC
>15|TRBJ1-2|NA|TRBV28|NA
CASSLSGNLPWGYTF
TGTGCCAGCAGTTTGTCGGGGAACTTACCTTGGGGCTACACCTTC
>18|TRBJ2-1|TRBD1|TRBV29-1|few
CSVPIRDRGYPLGNEQFF
TGCAGCGTTCCTATCCGGGACAGGGGGTATCCCCTGGGCAATGAGCAGTTCTTC
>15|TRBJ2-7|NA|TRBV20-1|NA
CSASITGSHSYEQYF
TGCAGTGCTAGTATCACAGGTTCTCACTCCTACGAGCAGTACTTC
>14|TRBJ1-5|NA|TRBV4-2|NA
CASSQGTAGQPQHF
TGTGCCAGCAGCCAAGGAACAGCGGGTCAGCCCCAGCATTTT
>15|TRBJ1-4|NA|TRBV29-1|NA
CSVEKSEPGERELFF
TGCAGCGTTGAGAAATCCGAACCAGGGGAAAGAGAGCTGTTTTTT
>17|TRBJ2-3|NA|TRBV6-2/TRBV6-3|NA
CASRQIYRALGTDTQYF
TGTGCCAGCAGACAAATCTACAGGGCTTTGGGGACAGATACGCAGTATTTT
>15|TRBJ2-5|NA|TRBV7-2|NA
CASSLGARNQETQYF
TGTGCCAGCAGCTTAGGTGCCCGGAATCAAGAGACCCAGTACTTC
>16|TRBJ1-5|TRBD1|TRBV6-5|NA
CASRMGTGYSNQPQHF
TGTGCCAGCAGGATGGGGACAGGTTATAGCAATCAGCCCCAGCATTTT
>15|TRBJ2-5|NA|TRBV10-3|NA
CAISVGGLPQETQYF
TGTGCCATCAGTGTGGGGGGCCTACCCCAAGAGACCCAGTACTTC
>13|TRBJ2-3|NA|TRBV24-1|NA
CATCDSSGDTQYF
TGTGCCACGTGTGACAGCAGCGGAGATACGCAGTATTTT
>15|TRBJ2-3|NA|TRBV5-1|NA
CASSARRGWADTQYF
TGCGCCAGCAGCGCGCGGCGGGGCTGGGCAGATACGCAGTATTTT
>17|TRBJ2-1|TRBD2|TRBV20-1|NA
CSARGLAGDHSYNEQFF
TGCAGTGCTAGGGGACTAGCGGGAGATCATTCCTACAATGAGCAGTTCTTC
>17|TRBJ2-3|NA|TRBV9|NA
CASSDYNLGYFTDTQYF
TGTGCCAGCAGCGACTATAATCTAGGCTACTTCACAGATACGCAGTATTTT
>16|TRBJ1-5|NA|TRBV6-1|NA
CASSEETEVRARPQHF
TGTGCCAGCAGTGAAGAAACGGAGGTTAGGGCTCGGCCCCAGCATTTT
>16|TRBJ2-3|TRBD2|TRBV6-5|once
CASSYVSGSPPDTQYF
TGTGCCAGCAGTTACGTGAGCGGGAGTCCGCCAGATACGCAGTATTTT
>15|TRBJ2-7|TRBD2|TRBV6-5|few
CASRSGTSGYYEQYF
TGTGCCAGCAGATCCGGGACTAGCGGGTACTACGAGCAGTACTTC